This T cell receptor (beta chain) derives from a study of T cell responses to AZD1222 COVID-19 vaccine. Turning to this clone: The antigen remains undetermined.

TCRdb's table, derived via immunoSEQ multiplex PCR, lists solely in-frame clones and lacks some. The sample consists of around 190,000 clones, roughly 88% of them appearing once. Whole-study results and caveats: Regions left unmutated in variants are reportedly the target of nearly half of spike-specific TCRs. Following two doses of AZD1222, Spike-specific TCR breadth and depth rose.

V was clipped by 4 bases and J by 1 base; unmatched bases: 5. Per the germline V gene, CDR1 is SGHRS and CDR2 is YFSETQ. The CDR3 is 15 residues long. Sequencing used peripheral blood, obtained on day 0 of AZD1222 vaccination. This receptor was taken from an adult in good health. J is TRBJ2-5 and V is TRBV5-1, with TRBD1 matching over 9 bases. In DNA form, the CDR3 reads TGCGCCAGCAGCGGGGGACAGGGAACCCAAGAGACCCAGTACTTC. Its translation is CASSGGQGTQETQYF.